This is a list of T cell receptor beta chains from one sample in a study of blood T cells in healthy people across ages. Each CDR3 protein is one row after TCRdb ran MiXCR on the 5' RACE reads. The sample yields 650,000 or so distinct CDR3 sequences, 52% seen once. The sequenced material came from blood. The receptors were gathered from a woman of 80 years or more in good health. CDR3s include the opening cysteine and the closing phenylalanine or tryptophan. A D gene is named only where the DNA matches it firmly. A clone size is listed for some rows: how often the clone was seen (once, few, many), or a class if it is expanded.

v_call,j_call,clone_size,d_call,cdr3_nt,cdr3_aa
TRBV7-9,TRBJ1-2,many,NA,TGTGCCAGCAGCTTCGGCTATGGCTACACCTTC,CASSFGYGYTF
TRBV9,TRBJ2-7,NA,NA,TGTGCCAGCAGCGTAGAGCGGCAGGCTAGCTCCTACGAGCAGTACTTC,CASSVERQASSYEQYF
TRBV20-1,TRBJ1-2,many,TRBD1,TGCAGTGCTCAGACGGGACAGGGGAACTATGGCTACACCTTC,CSAQTGQGNYGYTF
TRBV5-4,TRBJ1-6,NA,NA,TGTGCCAGCAGCTTGTACCAGCCTGGAGATTCACCCCTCCACTTT,CASSLYQPGDSPLHF
TRBV20-1,TRBJ2-3,NA,NA,TGCAGTGCCCCGGGCTGGAGCACAGAGACGCAGTATTTT,CSAPGWSTETQYF
TRBV5-1,TRBJ2-5,many,TRBD1,TGCGCCAGCAGCGGGCGACAGGGGGCTCAAGAGACCCAGTACTTC,CASSGRQGAQETQYF
TRBV7-9,TRBJ1-5,few,NA,TGTGCCAGCAGCCCCGGGGGTCTCGGGCAGCCCCAGCATTTT,CASSPGGLGQPQHF
TRBV14,TRBJ1-1,few,NA,TGTGCCAGCAGCTCCGGGGGGGGAGAGCGGAACACTGAAGCTTTCTTT,CASSSGGGERNTEAFF
TRBV5-1,TRBJ2-1,many,NA,TGCGCCAGCAGCTTTTTAGCGACTAGCTCCTACAATGAGCAGTTCTTC,CASSFLATSSYNEQFF
TRBV20-1,TRBJ2-7,NA,TRBD1,TGCAGTGCTAGAGCGAATTACGGGACAGAAACATACGAGCAGTACTTC,CSARANYGTETYEQYF
TRBV20-1,TRBJ1-5,many,NA,TGCAGTGCTAGCCAGCAGGGACGGTGGAATCAGCCCCAGCATTTT,CSASQQGRWNQPQHF
TRBV29-1,TRBJ2-1,NA,TRBD2,TGCAGCGTCTCTAGCGGGGGTAGGATGTTCTTC,CSVSSGGRMFF
TRBV3-1,TRBJ2-3,NA,TRBD2,TGTGCCAGCAGCCAATTCCGGACTAGCGGGAGGGCGAGGGGAGATACGCAGTATTTT,CASSQFRTSGRARGDTQYF
TRBV20-1,TRBJ2-7,many,TRBD1,TGCAGTGCTGACCCGGGACAGGTCGGGTCCTACGAGCAGTACTTC,CSADPGQVGSYEQYF
TRBV6-5,TRBJ2-1,NA,NA,TGTGCCAGCAGCCGGGACTCCCAAATCTCCTACAATGAGCAGTTCTTC,CASSRDSQISYNEQFF
TRBV28,TRBJ2-7,many,NA,TGTGCCAGCAGTTTGTCGATCTACGAGCAGTACTTC,CASSLSIYEQYF